One T cell receptor (beta chain) is described in this entry. CDR3 length equals 15 residues. Trimming took 11 bases from V and 0 from J, leaving 14 bases between them. The germline V gene has CDR1 MGHRA and CDR2 YSYEKL. Both previously described methods and listed TCR primers were employed to make bulk TCR libraries. MiXCR, run by TCRdb on the PCR reads, gives a single entry per CDR3 protein. The sample records some 96,000 distinct CDR3 sequences, about 24% being singletons. This record belongs to a study of molecular identifiers for immune sequencing clone quantification. Source material: naive CD8+ T cells from blood, with Jurkat cell RNA spiked in. As for subset: FACS-sorted CD8+CD4-CCR7+CD45RA+ naive T cells. The TCR originated in a human donor in good health. Some libraries in this study had Jurkat cell RNA spiked in. The rearrangement uses TRBV4-1 and TRBJ1-6; the D is unclear. CDR3 nucleotides: TGCGCCCGCGGACTCGAGAGCTCCTATAATTCACCCCTCCACTTT. Amino acids: CARGLESSYNSPLHF.